This T cell receptor beta chain was recorded in a study of blood T cell repertoires in COVID-19. As for the study in general: COVID-19 samples, acute and convalescent, were from the United States, Italy and Spain. T cells, B-cell-depleted T cells, or PBMCs provided the cDNA or gDNA that served as material.

Original processing methods: How many nucleated cells were present was estimated from reference gene primer amplification. TCRdb keeps only in-frame clones here, not all; method: immunoSEQ multiplex PCR. V and J calls and clone size are those listed in that table; D and trimming were worked out from the DNA. This table holds about 240,000 clones, around 90% found once. Trimming took 6 bases from V and 5 from J, leaving 14 bases between them. The length of the CDR3 is 14 residues. The germline gives CDR1 SGHTA, CDR2 FQGNSA. The receptor comes from a woman aged 25 to 45 with acute or convalescent COVID-19. Specimen: peripheral blood. The J gene is TRBJ2-1, the V gene TRBV7-2; a possible D gene is TRBD2 (5 bases). Here the CDR3 reads CASSLAPYDNEQFF. DNA for the CDR3: TGTGCCAGCAGTCTAGCCCCGTATGACAATGAGCAGTTCTTC.